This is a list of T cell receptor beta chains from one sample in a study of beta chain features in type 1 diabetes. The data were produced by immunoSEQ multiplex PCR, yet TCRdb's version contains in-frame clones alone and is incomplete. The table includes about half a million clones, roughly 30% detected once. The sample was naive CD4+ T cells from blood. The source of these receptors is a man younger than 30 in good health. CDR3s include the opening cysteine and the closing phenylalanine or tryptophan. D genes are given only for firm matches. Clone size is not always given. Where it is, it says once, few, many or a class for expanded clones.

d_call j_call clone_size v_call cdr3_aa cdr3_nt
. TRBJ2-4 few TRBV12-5 CASGPQSLGTVGPIQYF TGTGCTAGTGGTCCACAATCGCTCGGGACTGTTGGTCCCATTCAGTACTTC
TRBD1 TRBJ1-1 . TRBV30 CASGQGGTEAFF TGTGCCTCCGGACAGGGAGGCACTGAAGCTTTCTTT
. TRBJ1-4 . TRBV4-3 CASSQGVGSTLSEKLFF TGCGCCAGCAGCCAAGGGGTGGGGAGTACACTCTCGGAAAAACTGTTTTTT
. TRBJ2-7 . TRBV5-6 CASSKGPYEQYF TGTGCCAGCAGTAAGGGCCCCTACGAGCAGTACTTC
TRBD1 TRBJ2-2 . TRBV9 CASSVVGQGAGELFF TGTGCCAGCAGCGTAGTAGGACAGGGTGCCGGGGAGCTGTTTTTT
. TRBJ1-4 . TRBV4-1 CASSQVGATNEKLFF TGCGCCAGCAGCCAAGTAGGAGCAACTAATGAAAAACTGTTTTTT
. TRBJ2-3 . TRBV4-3 CASSQPAVRAFRTDTQYF TGCGCCAGCAGCCAACCTGCGGTTAGGGCCTTTAGGACAGATACGCAGTATTTT
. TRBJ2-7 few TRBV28 CASSLWGQQYF TGTGCCAGCAGTTTATGGGGGCAGCAGTACTTC
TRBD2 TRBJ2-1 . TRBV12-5 CASGLPSGDYNEQFF TGTGCTAGTGGTTTGCCTAGCGGGGACTACAATGAGCAGTTCTTC
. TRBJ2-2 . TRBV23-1 CASSHPETGELFF TGCGCCAGCAGTCATCCGGAGACCGGGGAGCTGTTTTTT
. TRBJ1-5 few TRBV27 CASSLLGSNQPQHF TGTGCCAGCAGTTTATTAGGCAGCAATCAGCCCCAGCATTTT
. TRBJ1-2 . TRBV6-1 CASTVDSNYGYTF TGTGCCAGCACGGTCGACAGTAACTATGGCTACACCTTC
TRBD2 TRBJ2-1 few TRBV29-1 CSAVGTTSGEQFF TGCAGCGCGGTGGGGACTACCTCGGGTGAGCAGTTCTTC
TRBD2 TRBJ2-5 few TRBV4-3 CASSPTSGRPETQYF TGCGCCAGCAGTCCAACTAGCGGGCGCCCGGAGACCCAGTACTTC
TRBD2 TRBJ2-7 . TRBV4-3 CASSQEGGRRYEQYF TGCGCCAGCAGCCAAGAGGGCGGGAGGAGGTACGAGCAGTACTTC
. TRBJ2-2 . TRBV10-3 CATSLGDRANTGELFF TGTGCCACCTCCCTCGGGGACCGCGCGAACACCGGGGAGCTGTTTTTT
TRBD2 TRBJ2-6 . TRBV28 CASSLAGGSGANVLTF TGTGCCAGCAGTTTAGCGGGAGGGTCCGGGGCCAACGTCCTGACTTTC
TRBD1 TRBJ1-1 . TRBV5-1 CASSKDRGSITEAFF TGCGCCAGCAGCAAGGACAGGGGATCGATAACTGAAGCTTTCTTT
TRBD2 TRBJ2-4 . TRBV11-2 CASRLAGGVAKNIQYF TGTGCCAGCAGGCTAGCGGGAGGGGTAGCCAAAAACATTCAGTACTTC
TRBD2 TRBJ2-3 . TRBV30 CAWSAQRTSGTTDTQYF TGTGCCTGGAGTGCCCAAAGGACTAGCGGGACCACAGATACGCAGTATTTT
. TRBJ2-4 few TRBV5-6 CASSLPGENIQYF TGTGCCAGCAGCTTACCAGGGGAGAACATTCAGTACTTC
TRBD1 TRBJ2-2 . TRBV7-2 CASSSRTGRTGELFF TGTGCCAGCAGCTCTCGGACAGGGCGGACCGGGGAGCTGTTTTTT
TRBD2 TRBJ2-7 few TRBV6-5 CASRVGGIRSEQYF TGTGCCAGCAGAGTGGGAGGGATCCGTTCCGAGCAGTACTTC
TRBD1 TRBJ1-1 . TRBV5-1 CASSLAGGAEAFF TGCGCCAGCAGCTTGGCAGGGGGAGCTGAAGCTTTCTTT
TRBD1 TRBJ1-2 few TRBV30 CAWSDQLTGMKSYTF TGTGCCTGGAGTGACCAACTGACAGGGATGAAGAGCTACACCTTC
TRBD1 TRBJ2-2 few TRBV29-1 CSVELQGDTGELFF TGCAGCGTTGAATTACAGGGGGACACCGGGGAGCTGTTTTTT
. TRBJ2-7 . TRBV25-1 CASSDRTGTYEQYF TGTGCCAGCAGTGACAGGACTGGGACCTACGAGCAGTACTTC
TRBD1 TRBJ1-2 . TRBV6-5 CASSRGTGSYGYTF TGTGCCAGCAGTAGAGGGACAGGGAGCTATGGCTACACCTTC
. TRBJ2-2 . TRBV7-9 CASSSDTGELFF TGTGCCAGCAGCTCCGACACCGGGGAGCTGTTTTTT
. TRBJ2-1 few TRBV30 CAWSSGGAYNEQFF TGTGCCTGGAGCTCGGGGGGCGCTTACAATGAGCAGTTCTTC
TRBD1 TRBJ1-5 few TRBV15 CATGTVNQPQHF TGTGCCACAGGGACAGTCAATCAGCCCCAGCATTTT
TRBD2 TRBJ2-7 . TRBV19 CASMSTSGSNEQYF TGTGCCAGTATGTCAACTAGCGGGAGTAACGAGCAGTACTTC
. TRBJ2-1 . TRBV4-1 CASSQDRGGVGYNEQFF TGCGCCAGCAGCCAAGATAGAGGGGGAGTTGGATACAATGAGCAGTTCTTC
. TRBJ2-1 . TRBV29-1 CSALGSSYNEQFF TGCAGCGCCCTAGGGAGCTCCTACAATGAGCAGTTCTTC
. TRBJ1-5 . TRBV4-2 CASSQVGTGNQPQHF TGTGCCAGCAGCCAAGTTGGAACAGGGAATCAGCCCCAGCATTTT
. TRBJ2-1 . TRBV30 CAWTHRAYNEQFF TGTGCCTGGACTCATCGGGCCTACAATGAGCAGTTCTTC
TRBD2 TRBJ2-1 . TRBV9 CASSVGTSENEQFF TGTGCCAGCAGCGTCGGGACTAGCGAAAATGAGCAGTTCTTC
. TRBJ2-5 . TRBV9 CASSVQDQETQYF TGTGCCAGCAGCGTACAGGACCAAGAGACCCAGTACTTC
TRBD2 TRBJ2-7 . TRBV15 CATSRDKNSGWDEQYF TGTGCCACCAGCAGAGATAAAAATAGCGGGTGGGACGAGCAGTACTTC
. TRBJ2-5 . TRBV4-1 CASSRVPGNQETQYF TGCGCCAGCAGCCGTGTGCCCGGGAACCAAGAGACCCAGTACTTC
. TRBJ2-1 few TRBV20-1 CSASANEQFF TGCAGTGCGAGTGCTAACGAGCAGTTCTTC
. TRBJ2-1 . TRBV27 CASSLSPGSSYNEQFF TGTGCCAGCAGTTTATCTCCGGGAAGCTCCTACAATGAGCAGTTCTTC
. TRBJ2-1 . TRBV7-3 CASSLGSSSYNEQFF TGTGCCAGCAGCTTAGGTTCTAGCTCCTACAATGAGCAGTTCTTC
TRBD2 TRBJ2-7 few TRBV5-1 CASSSSSSGSSYEQYF TGCGCCAGCAGCTCTTCGAGTAGCGGGAGTAGTTACGAGCAGTACTTC
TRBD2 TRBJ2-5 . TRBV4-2 CASSQDFPAGIQETQYF TGTGCCAGCAGCCAAGATTTTCCAGCGGGAATACAAGAGACCCAGTACTTC
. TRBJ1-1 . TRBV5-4 CASSPAVNTEAFF TGTGCCAGCAGCCCCGCTGTGAACACTGAAGCTTTCTTT
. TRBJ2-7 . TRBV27 CASSPRAPNYEQYF TGTGCCAGCAGTCCGAGAGCCCCGAACTACGAGCAGTACTTC
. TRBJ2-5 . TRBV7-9 CASRPTGLETQYF TGTGCCAGCAGACCTACGGGGCTTGAGACCCAGTACTTC
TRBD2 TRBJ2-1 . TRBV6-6 CASSFLAGSSYNEQFF TGTGCCAGCAGTTTCCTAGCGGGGAGCTCCTACAATGAGCAGTTCTTC
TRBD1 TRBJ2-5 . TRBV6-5 CASSYPRTGEQTQYF TGTGCCAGCAGTTACCCACGGACAGGGGAGCAGACCCAGTACTTC
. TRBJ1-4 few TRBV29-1 CSVEESGSEKLFF TGCAGCGTTGAAGAGTCCGGCAGTGAAAAACTGTTTTTT
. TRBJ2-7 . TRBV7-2 CASSLGWGLYEQYF TGTGCCAGCAGCTTAGGTTGGGGACTGTACGAGCAGTACTTC
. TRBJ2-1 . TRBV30 CAWTLHRGYNEQFF TGTGCCTGGACTCTCCACCGGGGGTACAATGAGCAGTTCTTC
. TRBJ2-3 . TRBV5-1 CASSLRTLSSTDTQYF TGCGCCAGCAGCTTGCGGACCCTTTCTAGCACAGATACGCAGTATTTT
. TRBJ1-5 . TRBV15 CATSRDGRYNQPQHF TGTGCCACCAGCAGAGATGGGCGGTACAATCAGCCCCAGCATTTT